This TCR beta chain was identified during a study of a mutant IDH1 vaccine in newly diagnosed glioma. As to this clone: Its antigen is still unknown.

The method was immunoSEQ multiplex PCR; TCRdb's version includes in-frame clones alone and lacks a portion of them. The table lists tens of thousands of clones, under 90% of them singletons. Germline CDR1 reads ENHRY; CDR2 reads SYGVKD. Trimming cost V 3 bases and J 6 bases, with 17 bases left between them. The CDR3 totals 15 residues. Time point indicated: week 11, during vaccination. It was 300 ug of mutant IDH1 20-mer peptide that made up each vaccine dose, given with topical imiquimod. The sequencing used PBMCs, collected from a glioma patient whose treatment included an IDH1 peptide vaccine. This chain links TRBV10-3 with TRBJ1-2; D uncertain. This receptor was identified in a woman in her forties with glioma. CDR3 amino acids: CAISDLEGLGDGYTF. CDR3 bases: TGTGCCATCAGTGACCTTGAAGGGTTAGGTGATGGCTACACCTTC.